This T cell receptor (beta chain) was sequenced for a study of immune evolution from preneoplasia to lung adenocarcinoma. Broader study findings: Normal lung had the highest top T cell clone frequencies.

CDR3 length: 14 amino acids. CDR1 and CDR2 (germline): MDHEN, SYDVKM. The V gene lost 7 bases and the J gene lost 0 bases, with 10 bases spanning the gap. Turning to this clone: Its specificity is unknown. This sample also contains other DNA sequences that code for the same CDR3.

After pathologic assessment, macro-dissection selected premalignant or tumor cells for extraction. The protocol was immunoSEQ multiplex PCR, while the TCRdb copy is restricted to in-frame clones and leaves out a portion. The repertoire includes about 11,000 clones, 75% to 85% of them detected once, and around 3.5% sits in the top ten. The chain employs TRBV28 and TRBJ2-1, with D perhaps TRBD1 (5 bases). The source of this sequence is a person aged 70 to 85 with lung adenocarcinoma. The sample was FFPE minimally invasive lung adenocarcinoma tissue. CDR3 in DNA: TGTGCCAGCACAAGACAGAGCTCCTACAATGAGCAGTTCTTC. This translates into CASTRQSSYNEQFF.